The 14 T cell receptor beta chains reported below all come from one sample, sequenced in a study of T cell clones after liver transplantation. Only in-frame clones appear in the TCRdb table, and some are missing; sequencing was by immunoSEQ multiplex PCR. The sample yields tens of thousands of clones, under 85% seen once. Here the sequenced sample was CD4+ T cells from blood, taken at the 22-month timepoint. The receptors come from a human patient who received a liver transplant. The T cells may come from the graft donor.

V and J are TRBV14 and TRBJ2-7; 9 bases align to TRBD1. CDR3 length: 16 residues. Trimming took 6 bases from V and 2 from J; bases not matched to a gene: 11. Germline loops: CDR1 SGHDN, CDR2 FVKESK. The CDR3 sequence: CASRASGDRVAYEQYF. The CDR3 DNA sequence: TGTGCCAGCAGGGCTTCAGGGGACAGGGTTGCCTACGAGCAGTACTTC.

The rearrangement joins TRBV5-4 to TRBJ1-1; D call uncertain. V lost 1 base, J lost 0 bases, and 7 bases lay in between. This CDR3 spans 14 amino acids. Germline V gene lookup returns CDR1 SGHNT and CDR2 YYREEE (reference sequence). The CDR3 loop reads CASSLRQMNTEAFF. As DNA, the CDR3 is TGTGCCAGCAGCTTGAGGCAGATGAACACTGAAGCTTTCTTT.

The gene calls are TRBV27 and TRBJ2-2; 8 bases fit TRBD1. Unmatched junction bases numbered 5, after V lost 6 bases and J lost 2 bases. The CDR3 has 15 residues. Germline CDR1 is MNHEY and CDR2 is SMNVEV (reference sequence). CDR3 sequence reads: CASSRTGFNTGELFF. CDR3 in DNA: TGTGCCAGCAGCAGGACAGGGTTTAACACCGGGGAGCTGTTTTTT.

The chain uses TRBV5-6 and TRBJ2-1; 13 positions match TRBD2. Germline lookup yields CDR1 SGHDT and CDR2 YYEEEE. CDR3 size: 16 residues. Losses at the gene ends were 4 bases for V and 7 bases for J; bases not matched to a gene: 8. CDR3 region: CASSLTSGGAWNEQFF. The CDR3 nucleotides read TGTGCCAGCAGCCTTACTAGCGGGGGGGCTTGGAATGAGCAGTTCTTC.

The chain is built from TRBV28 and TRBJ1-1; the D is unclear. V was shortened by 6 bases and J by 0 bases, with 11 bases between the two germline ends. The CDR3 contains 14 residues. Per the germline V gene, CDR1 is MDHEN and CDR2 is SYDVKM. CDR3: CASSDGGMNTEAFF. The CDR3 nucleotides are TGTGCCAGCAGCGACGGCGGGATGAACACTGAAGCTTTCTTT.

The chain joins TRBV21-1 to TRBJ1-2. TRBV21-1 is labeled a pseudogene. CDR3 size: 16 residues. CDR3 amino acids: CASSARIGKTNYGYTF. The DNA for the CDR3 is TGTGCCAGCAGCGCGCGCATCGGGAAAACCAACTATGGCTACACCTTC.

This rearrangement joins TRBV28 to TRBJ2-5; 9 bases fit TRBD1. Looked up from germline, CDR1 is MDHEN and CDR2 is SYDVKM. The CDR3 runs to 14 residues. V lost 2 bases to trimming and J lost 5 bases; unmatched junction nucleotides: 3. CDR3 region: CASSLGDRGETQYF. The CDR3 bases are TGTGCCAGCAGTTTAGGTGACAGGGGGGAGACCCAGTACTTC.

The chain links TRBV19 to TRBJ2-3, with D maybe TRBD1 (5 bases). The germline V gene encodes CDR1 LNHDA and CDR2 SQIVND (reference sequence). V was trimmed by 7 bases and J by 1 base, leaving 12 bases between them. The CDR3 is 14 residues long. This CDR3 is CASKKGRRTDTQYF. The CDR3 region has the DNA TGTGCCAGTAAGAAGGGGCGACGCACAGATACGCAGTATTTT. The variable domain in full, with the rest retrieved from reference TRBV19 and TRBJ2-3, is DGGITQSPKYLFRKEGQNVTLSCEQNLNHDAMYWYRQDPGQGLRLIYYSQIVNDFQKGDIAEGYSVSREKKESFPLTVTSAQKNPTAFYLCASKKGRRTDTQYFGPGTRLTVL.

This clone was seen a single time. This CDR3 reads CASSSSGLGYTF. DNA of the CDR3: TGTGCCAGCAGTTCCTCTGGGCTTGGCTACACCTTC. The chain uses TRBV28 and TRBJ1-2; D gene unclear. V was pared by 4 bases and J by 7 bases, with 10 bases between. Germline CDR1 and CDR2: MDHEN and SYDVKM. The CDR3 is 12 amino acids.

The chain carries TRBV9 and TRBJ1-1, with a weak D call TRBD1 (5 bases). The CDR3 spans 15 residues. Trimming pared 4 bases from V and 2 bases from J, leaving 15 bases between. CDR1 and CDR2 from the germline V gene are SGDLS and YYNGEE. The CDR3 protein is CASSNPTDQNTEAFF. DNA for the CDR3: TGTGCCAGCAGCAACCCGACAGACCAAAACACTGAAGCTTTCTTT.

In this sample, this clone turned up a few times. The chain is built from TRBV6-5 and TRBJ1-6; tentative D call: TRBD1 (5 bases). Germline V CDR1 and CDR2: MNHEY, SVGAGI. This CDR3 has 12 residues. The germline V and J ends were trimmed by 6 bases and 6 bases, with 6 bases remaining between them. DNA of the CDR3: TGTGCCAGCAGCAGGGCTAATTCACCCCTCCACTTT. Amino acid sequence: CASSRANSPLHF.

This rearrangement joins TRBV16 to TRBJ1-3, with TRBD1 as a possible D gene (6 bases). The V and J ends lost 6 bases and 0 bases respectively, with 15 bases between them. The CDR3 contains 16 residues. CDR1 and CDR2 (germline): KGHSY, FQNENV. The CDR3 region has the DNA TGTGCCAGCAGGCTACAGGGTCCCCGCTCTGGAAACACCATATATTTT. Protein product: CASRLQGPRSGNTIYF. The full variable domain, with the rest looked up from reference TRBV16 and TRBJ1-3, is GEEVAQTPKHLVRGEGQKAKLYCAPIKGHSYVFWYQQVLKNEFKFLISFQNENVFDETGMPKERFSAKCLPNSPCSLEIQATKLEDSAVYFCASRLQGPRSGNTIYFGEGSWLTVV.

The chain combines TRBV7-2 with TRBJ2-7; D is unresolved. The CDR3 contains 13 residues. The V gene lost 0 bases and the J gene lost 2 bases, with 5 bases spanning the gap. Germline assignment: CDR1 SGHTA and CDR2 FQGNSA. The CDR3: CASSLARPYEQYF. In nucleotides, the CDR3 is TGTGCCAGCAGCTTAGCACGCCCCTACGAGCAGTACTTC. The full variable domain, rest sourced from reference TRBV7-2 and TRBJ2-7, is GAGVSQSPSNKVTEKGKDVELRCDPISGHTALYWYRQSLGQGLEFLIYFQGNSAPDKSGLPSDRFSAERTGGSVSTLTIQRTQQEDSAVYLCASSLARPYEQYFGPGTRLTVT.

This clone occurred once. V and J are TRBV4-1 and TRBJ2-3; 10 bases fit TRBD2. There are 18 residues in the CDR3. V was clipped by 0 bases and J by 1 base; unmatched bases: 7. Germline CDR1 and CDR2: MGHRA and YSYEKL. The CDR3 DNA is TGCGCCAGCAGCCAAGATAGGCTAGCGGGGGTCCGCACAGATACGCAGTATTTT. It encodes CASSQDRLAGVRTDTQYF.